What follows are 18 T cell receptor beta chains derived from one specimen sequenced in a study of cytomegalovirus exposure and HLA in healthy donors. Both 60 Vbeta primers and 13 Jbeta primers went into the PCR. Generated by immunoSEQ multiplex PCR, the TCRdb table keeps only in-frame clones and is missing some. This table holds 200,000 or so clones, approximately 78% found once. The sequenced sample was PBMCs. These receptors were collected from a male donor in good health and CMV-seronegative.

Regarding this clone: Other DNA sequences in this sample translate to the same CDR3. V and J are TRBV30 and TRBJ1-5; D gene ambiguous. V was pared by 2 bases and J by 7 bases, with 15 bases between. CDR1 is GTSNPN, CDR2 SVGIG, per germline (reference sequence). The CDR3 runs 14 residues. Here the CDR3 reads CAWSRTGGGQPQHF. The CDR3 bases are TGTGCCTGGAGTAGGACGGGCGGAGGACAGCCCCAGCATTTT.

This clone was seen a few times. The V call is TRBV29-1, the J call TRBJ1-1; 9 bases map to TRBD1. Trimming cost V 3 bases and J 10 bases; bases outside gene matches: 0. CDR3 size: 10 residues. Germline values: CDR1 SQVTM, CDR2 ANQGSEA. CDR3 protein: CSVEDRGAFF. The CDR3 DNA is TGCAGCGTTGAGGACAGGGGAGCTTTCTTT.

The chain couples TRBV19 to TRBJ2-2; TRBD1 agrees at 7 bases. Per the germline V gene, CDR1 is LNHDA and CDR2 is SQIVND (reference sequence). The CDR3 has 16 amino acids. The V gene end was trimmed by 3 bases and the J gene end by 5 bases; junction bases not matched to a gene: 9. CDR3 sequence reads: CASSIRQGVRTGELFF. CDR3 in DNA: TGTGCCAGTAGTATCCGACAGGGTGTTCGAACCGGGGAGCTGTTTTTT.

The rearrangement joins TRBV2 to TRBJ2-5; a possible D gene is TRBD1 (5 bases). TRBJ2-7 matches the DNA end more closely, so the J call is doubtful. The CDR3 has 13 residues. Germline assignment: CDR1 SNHLY and CDR2 FYNNEI. The CDR3 DNA reads TGTGCCAGCAGTCGTGACAGAGCCTACGAGCAGTACTTC. It yields the protein CASSRDRAYEQYF.

CDR3 nucleotides: TGTGCCAGCAGCCAAGACTACTACGAGCAGTACTTC. Residues: CASSQDYYEQYF. V gene TRBV11-2 combines with J gene TRBJ2-5; D is possibly TRBD2 (5 bases). Judging by the DNA end, TRBJ2-7 fits better; the J call may be wrong. The germline V gene has CDR1 SGHAT and CDR2 FQNNGV. CDR3 length: 12 amino acids.

This clone has a handful of counts. This chain joins TRBV2 and TRBJ2-6; weak D call: TRBD2 (6 bases). V was trimmed by 0 bases and J by 1 base, leaving 22 bases between them. The CDR3 is 21 residues long. CDR1 and CDR2 from the germline V gene are SNHLY and FYNNEI. CDR3 sequence reads: CASSEAAIIAGGISGANVLTF. The DNA for the CDR3 is TGTGCCAGCAGTGAAGCGGCTATCATAGCCGGAGGGATTTCTGGGGCCAACGTCCTGACTTTC.

The gene calls are TRBV10-1 and TRBJ2-1; weak D call: TRBD2 (6 bases). The CDR3 spans 12 residues. In germline, CDR1 is WNHNN, CDR2 SYGVQD (reference sequence). V was shortened by 3 bases and J by 16 bases, with 16 bases between the two germline ends. The CDR3 region has the DNA TGCGCCAGCAGTGAAGATGGAGGGAAGGAATTCTTC. It specifies CASSEDGGKEFF.

The chain combines TRBV9 with TRBJ1-3; D uncertain. The length of the CDR3 is 19 residues. Per germline, CDR1 SGDLS and CDR2 YYNGEE. V lost 0 bases and J lost 0, with 19 bases in between. The CDR3 sequence is CASSVGTPVPSLSGNTIYF. The CDR3 DNA sequence: TGTGCCAGCAGCGTAGGGACTCCCGTCCCCTCTCTCTCTGGAAACACCATATATTTT.

In this sample, this clone turned up a few times. The chain employs TRBV5-1 and TRBJ2-1; TRBD1 aligns across 10 bases. CDR1 and CDR2 (germline): SGHRS, YFSETQ. This CDR3 comprises 15 residues. With 3 bases clipped from V and 8 bases from J, the junction kept 8 bases outside the gene matches. The CDR3 bases are TGCGCCAGCAGCTCACCGGGACAGGGGAGATATGAGCAGTTCTTC. Translation: CASSSPGQGRYEQFF.

To note about this clone: The junction and the germline gene differ at one end; a read error may be behind it. This chain uses TRBV7-9 with TRBJ2-3, with 9 bases fitting TRBD2. The CDR3 is 12 residues long. Germline V lookup: CDR1 SEHNR, CDR2 FQNEAQ (reference sequence). CDR3 loop: CASSSAGGTSPF. The CDR3 nucleotides are TGTGCCAGCAGCTCGGCCGGGGGGACTAGCCCTTTT.

The V and J genes are TRBV15 and TRBJ2-5; no clear D. From germline, CDR1 is LNHNV and CDR2 YYDKDF (reference sequence). The CDR3 sequence is 14 residues long. Trimming removed 3 bases at V and 3 bases at J, with 11 bases between. The CDR3 coding sequence is TGTGCCACCAGCAGGGGTTCCCGGGAAGAGACCCAGTACTTC. Translation gives CATSRGSREETQYF.

This rearrangement joins TRBV15 to TRBJ1-3; D is unresolved. The CDR3 extends over 16 amino acids. In germline, CDR1 is LNHNV, CDR2 YYDKDF (reference sequence). V dropped 3 bases and J dropped 0 bases, with 12 bases sitting between them. CDR3 in amino acids: CATSSVGSGSGNTIYF. Written as DNA, the CDR3 is TGTGCCACCAGCAGTGTTGGTTCGGGCTCTGGAAACACCATATATTTT.

This clone has more than one count but fewer than ten. This rearrangement joins TRBV6-5 to TRBJ1-2; no reliable D call. The CDR3 contains 8 residues. CDR1 and CDR2 from the germline V gene are MNHEY and SVGAGI. V was pared by 10 bases and J by 10 bases, with 7 bases between. CDR3 amino acids: CATSDYTF. In DNA form, the CDR3 reads TGTGCCACTTCAGACTACACCTTC.

A remark on this clone: At one of its ends the junction is not consistent with the germline gene, which may arise from a read error. V is TRBV20-1 and J is TRBJ2-7, with TRBD2 matching 12 bases. The CDR3 runs 11 residues. The V gene's germline CDR1 is DFQATT and CDR2 SNEGSKA (reference sequence). The CDR3 protein is CSAARLAGVIF. In DNA form, the CDR3 reads TGCAGTGCTGCCCGACTAGCGGGGGTTATCTTC.

The chain is built from TRBV19 and TRBJ2-3; D not resolved. V was pared by 3 bases and J by 2 bases, with 6 bases between. Germline V gene lookup returns CDR1 LNHDA and CDR2 SQIVND (reference sequence). The CDR3 has 13 residues. The CDR3 region has the DNA TGTGCCAGTAGTATCAGTACCACAGATACGCAGTATTTT. Translated: CASSISTTDTQYF.

The V gene is TRBV9, the J gene TRBJ2-5, with TRBD2 identical over 12 bases. Trimming at V came to 3 bases and at J to 5 bases, leaving 8 bases not matched to a gene. The CDR3 totals 16 residues. Germline CDR1 reads SGDLS; CDR2 reads YYNGEE. CDR3 in DNA: TGTGCCAGCAGCGGGACGACTAGCGGGAGATCTGAGACCCAGTACTTC. Translated, it gives CASSGTTSGRSETQYF.

This clone was counted a single time. DNA for the CDR3: TGCGCCAGCAGCTTGTACAACAGGGAACCGGGTACGCAGTATTTT. It is translated as CASSLYNREPGTQYF. The rearrangement uses TRBV5-1 and TRBJ2-3, with D possibly TRBD1 on 6 matching bases. The CDR3 is 15 amino acids. The V gene lost 1 base and the J gene lost 8 bases, with 17 bases spanning the gap. Germline CDR1 and CDR2: SGHRS and YFSETQ. The full variable domain, in which reference TRBV5-1 and TRBJ2-3 provide the parts outside the CDR3, is KAGVTQTPRYLIKTRGQQVTLSCSPISGHRSVSWYQQTPGQGLQFLFEYFSETQRNKGNFPGRFSGRQFSNSRSEMNVSTLELGDSALYLCASSLYNREPGTQYFGPGTRLTVL.

This clone was seen more than once but under ten times. The chain links TRBV27 to TRBJ2-2; D might be TRBD1 (6 bases). V lost 7 bases and J 6 bases, leaving 15 bases between the germline ends. CDR1 and CDR2 from the germline V gene are MNHEY and SMNVEV (reference sequence). CDR3 length: 14 residues. DNA for the CDR3: TGTGCCAGCAACAAGATACAGGGTGCCGGGGAGCTGTTTTTT. It yields the protein CASNKIQGAGELFF.